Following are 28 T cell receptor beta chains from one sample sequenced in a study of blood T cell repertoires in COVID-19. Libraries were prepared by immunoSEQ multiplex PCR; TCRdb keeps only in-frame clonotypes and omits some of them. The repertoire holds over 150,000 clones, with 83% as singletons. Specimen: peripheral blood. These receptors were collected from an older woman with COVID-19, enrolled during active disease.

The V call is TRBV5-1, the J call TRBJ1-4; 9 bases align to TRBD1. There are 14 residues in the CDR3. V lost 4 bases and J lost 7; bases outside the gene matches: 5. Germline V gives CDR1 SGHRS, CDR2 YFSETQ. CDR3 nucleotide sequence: TGCGCCAGCAGCCTACAGGGGGCTGGTGAAAAACTGTTTTTT. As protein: CASSLQGAGEKLFF.

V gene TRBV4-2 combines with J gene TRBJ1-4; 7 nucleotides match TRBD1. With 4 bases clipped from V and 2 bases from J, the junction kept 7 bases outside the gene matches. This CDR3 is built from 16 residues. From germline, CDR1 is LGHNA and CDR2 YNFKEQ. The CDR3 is CASSLLSTGTNEKLFF. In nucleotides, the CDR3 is TGTGCCAGCAGCCTGCTCTCGACAGGGACTAATGAAAAACTGTTTTTT.

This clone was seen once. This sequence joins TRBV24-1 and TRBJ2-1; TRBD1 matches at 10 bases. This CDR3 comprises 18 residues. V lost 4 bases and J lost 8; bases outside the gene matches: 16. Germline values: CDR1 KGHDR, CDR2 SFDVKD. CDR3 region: CATSDPLSSGQGIDEQFF. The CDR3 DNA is TGTGCCACCAGTGACCCCCTTTCCTCGGGACAGGGGATCGATGAGCAGTTCTTC.

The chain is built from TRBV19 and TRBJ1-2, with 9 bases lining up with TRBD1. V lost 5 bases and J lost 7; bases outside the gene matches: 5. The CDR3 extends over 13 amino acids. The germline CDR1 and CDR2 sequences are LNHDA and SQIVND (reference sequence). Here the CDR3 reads CASSYRGLSGYTF. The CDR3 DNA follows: TGTGCCAGTAGTTACAGGGGGCTCAGTGGCTACACCTTC.

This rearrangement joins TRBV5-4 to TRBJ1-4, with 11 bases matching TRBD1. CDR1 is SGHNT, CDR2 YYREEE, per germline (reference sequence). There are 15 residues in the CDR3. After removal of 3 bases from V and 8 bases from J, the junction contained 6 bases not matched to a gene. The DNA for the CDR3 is TGTGCCAGCAGCTCTCGGACAGGGGGCGGAGAAAAACTGTTTTTT. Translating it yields CASSSRTGGGEKLFF.

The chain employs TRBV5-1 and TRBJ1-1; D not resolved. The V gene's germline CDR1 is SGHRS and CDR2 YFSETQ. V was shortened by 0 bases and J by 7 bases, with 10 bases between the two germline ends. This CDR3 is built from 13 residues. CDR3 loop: CASSLARVGEAFF. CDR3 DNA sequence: TGCGCCAGCAGCTTGGCCCGGGTGGGTGAAGCTTTCTTT. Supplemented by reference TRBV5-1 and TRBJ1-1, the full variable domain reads KAGVTQTPRYLIKTRGQQVTLSCSPISGHRSVSWYQQTPGQGLQFLFEYFSETQRNKGNFPGRFSGRQFSNSRSEMNVSTLELGDSALYLCASSLARVGEAFFGQGTRLTVV.

The CDR3: CASSIKRGLSYNEQFF. In DNA, the CDR3 is TGTGCCAGCAGCATAAAGCGGGGGCTCTCCTACAATGAGCAGTTCTTC. V usage is TRBV5-6 and J usage is TRBJ2-1; TRBD2 matches 8 bases. CDR1 SGHDT and CDR2 YYEEEE come from the germline V gene. V gave up 4 bases and J gave up 0 bases; unmatched junction bases: 6. The CDR3 extends over 16 amino acids.

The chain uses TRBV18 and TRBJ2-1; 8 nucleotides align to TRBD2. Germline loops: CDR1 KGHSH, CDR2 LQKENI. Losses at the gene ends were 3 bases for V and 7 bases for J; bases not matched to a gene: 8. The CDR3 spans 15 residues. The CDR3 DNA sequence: TGTGCCAGCTCACCCCGGACCTCGGGGGGGAATGAGCAGTTCTTC. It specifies CASSPRTSGGNEQFF.

CDR3 DNA: TGTGCCAGCAGCACTAACCACAGGGTGGCCGGGGAGCTGTTTTTT. Its protein product is CASSTNHRVAGELFF. J is TRBJ2-2 and V is TRBV9; D might be TRBD1 (6 bases). Trimming left V 4 bases short and J 6 bases short, with 16 bases between. This CDR3 region has 15 residues. In germline, CDR1 is SGDLS, CDR2 YYNGEE.

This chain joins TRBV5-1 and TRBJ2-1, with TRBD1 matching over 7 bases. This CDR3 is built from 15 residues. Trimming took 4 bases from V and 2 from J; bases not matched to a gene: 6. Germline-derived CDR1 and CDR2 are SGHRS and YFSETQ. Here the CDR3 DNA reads TGCGCCAGCAGCATAATAGGGGGCACCTACAATGAGCAGTTCTTC. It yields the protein CASSIIGGTYNEQFF.

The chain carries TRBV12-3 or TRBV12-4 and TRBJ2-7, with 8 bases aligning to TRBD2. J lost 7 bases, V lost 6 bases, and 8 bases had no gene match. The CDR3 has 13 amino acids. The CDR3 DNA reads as TGTGCCAGCAGGGCGGGAGGAGAGGGAGAGCAGTACTTC. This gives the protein CASRAGGEGEQYF.

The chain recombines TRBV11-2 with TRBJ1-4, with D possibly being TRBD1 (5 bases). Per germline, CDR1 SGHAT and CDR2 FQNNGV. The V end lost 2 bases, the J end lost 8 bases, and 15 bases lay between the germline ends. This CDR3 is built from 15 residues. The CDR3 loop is CASSLHAAGGEKLFF. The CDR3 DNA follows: TGTGCCAGCAGCTTACATGCGGCGGGGGGGGAAAAACTGTTTTTT.

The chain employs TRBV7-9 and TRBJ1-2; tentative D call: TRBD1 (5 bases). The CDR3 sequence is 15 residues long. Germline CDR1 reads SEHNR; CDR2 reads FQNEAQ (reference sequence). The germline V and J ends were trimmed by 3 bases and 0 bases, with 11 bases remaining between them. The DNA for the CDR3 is TGTGCCAGCAGCTTTGACCGGGGGGCTAACTATGGCTACACCTTC. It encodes CASSFDRGANYGYTF.

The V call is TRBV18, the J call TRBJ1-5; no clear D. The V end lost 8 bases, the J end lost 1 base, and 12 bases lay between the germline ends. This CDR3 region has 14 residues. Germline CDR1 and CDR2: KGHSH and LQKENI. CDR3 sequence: CASQLTGSNQPQHF. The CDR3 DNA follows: TGTGCCAGCCAGCTGACTGGCAGCAATCAGCCCCAGCATTTT.

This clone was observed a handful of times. Here the CDR3 reads CASSLGRTEAFF. The CDR3 DNA reads as TGTGCCAGCAGCCTTGGTCGGACTGAAGCTTTCTTT. The chain has TRBV14 and TRBJ1-1; D is undetermined. This CDR3 region has 12 residues. V gave up 4 bases and J gave up 5 bases, with 8 bases separating them. Per the germline V gene, CDR1 is SGHDN and CDR2 is FVKESK.

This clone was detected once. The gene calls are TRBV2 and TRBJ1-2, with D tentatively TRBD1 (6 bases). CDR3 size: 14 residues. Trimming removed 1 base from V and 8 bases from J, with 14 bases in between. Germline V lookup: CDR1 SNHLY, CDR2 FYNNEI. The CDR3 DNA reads TGTGCCAGCAGTGAAGGGGGGCCTGGGGACGGCTACACCTTC. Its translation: CASSEGGPGDGYTF.

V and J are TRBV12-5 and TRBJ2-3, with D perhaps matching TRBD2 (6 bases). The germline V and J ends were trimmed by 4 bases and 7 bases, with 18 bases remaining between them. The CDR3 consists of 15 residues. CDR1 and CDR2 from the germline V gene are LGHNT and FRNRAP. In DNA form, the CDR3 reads TGTGCTAGTGGTTCGGGACTCAGAAGCCCGAATACGCAGTATTTT. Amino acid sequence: CASGSGLRSPNTQYF.

CDR3 residues: CASSLSSGANVLTF. In DNA, the CDR3 is TGTGCCAGCAGTCTGAGCTCTGGGGCCAACGTCCTGACTTTC. The chain recombines TRBV6-5 with TRBJ2-6; D ambiguous. The CDR3 is 14 residues long. The V gene's germline CDR1 is MNHEY and CDR2 SVGAGI. Trimming took 5 bases from V and 0 from J, leaving 5 bases between them.

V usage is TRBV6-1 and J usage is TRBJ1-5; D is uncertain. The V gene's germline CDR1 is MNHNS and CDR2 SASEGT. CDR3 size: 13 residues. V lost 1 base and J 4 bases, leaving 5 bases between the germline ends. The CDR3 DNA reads TGTGCCAGCAGTGAAGGGGCGAATCAGCCCCAGCATTTT. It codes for CASSEGANQPQHF.

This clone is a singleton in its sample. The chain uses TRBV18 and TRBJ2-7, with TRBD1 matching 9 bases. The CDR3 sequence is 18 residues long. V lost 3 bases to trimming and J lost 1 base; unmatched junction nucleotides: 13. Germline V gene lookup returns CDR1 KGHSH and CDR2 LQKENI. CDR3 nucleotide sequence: TGTGCCAGCTCACCGGGACAGGGTAGTACTAGCGAGTCCTACGAGCAGTACTTC. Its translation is CASSPGQGSTSESYEQYF.

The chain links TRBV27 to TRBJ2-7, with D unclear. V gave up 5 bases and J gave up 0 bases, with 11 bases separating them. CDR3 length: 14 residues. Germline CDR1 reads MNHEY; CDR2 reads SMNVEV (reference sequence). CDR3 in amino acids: CASSQTAGSYEQYF. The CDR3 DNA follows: TGTGCCAGCAGTCAGACCGCAGGCTCCTACGAGCAGTACTTC.

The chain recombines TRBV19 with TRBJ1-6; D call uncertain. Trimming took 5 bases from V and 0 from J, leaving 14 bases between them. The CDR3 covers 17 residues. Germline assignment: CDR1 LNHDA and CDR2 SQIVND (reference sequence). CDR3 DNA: TGTGCCAGTAGTTATCAACGGTCTGACTCCTATAATTCACCCCTCCACTTT. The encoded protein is CASSYQRSDSYNSPLHF.

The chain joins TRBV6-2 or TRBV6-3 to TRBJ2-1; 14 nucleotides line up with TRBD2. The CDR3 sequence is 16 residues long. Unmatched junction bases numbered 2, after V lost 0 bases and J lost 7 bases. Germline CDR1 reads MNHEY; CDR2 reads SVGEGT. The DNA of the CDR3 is TGTGCCAGCAGTTACTCGCGGACTAGCGGGGGGAATGAGCAGTTCTTC. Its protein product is CASSYSRTSGGNEQFF.

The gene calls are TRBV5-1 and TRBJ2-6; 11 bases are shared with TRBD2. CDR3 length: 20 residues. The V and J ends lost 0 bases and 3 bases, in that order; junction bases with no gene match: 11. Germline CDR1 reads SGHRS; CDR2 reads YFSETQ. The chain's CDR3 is CASSLDRGRLAGGGANVLTF. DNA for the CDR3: TGCGCCAGCAGCTTGGATAGAGGGCGCCTAGCGGGAGGTGGGGCCAACGTCCTGACTTTC.

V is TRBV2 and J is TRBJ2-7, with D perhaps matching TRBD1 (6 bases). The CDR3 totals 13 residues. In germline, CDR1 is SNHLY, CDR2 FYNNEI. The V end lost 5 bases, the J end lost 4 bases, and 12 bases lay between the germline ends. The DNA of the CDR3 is TGTGCCAGCAGTAGGGACATCCTTTACGAGCAGTACGTC. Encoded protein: CASSRDILYEQYV.

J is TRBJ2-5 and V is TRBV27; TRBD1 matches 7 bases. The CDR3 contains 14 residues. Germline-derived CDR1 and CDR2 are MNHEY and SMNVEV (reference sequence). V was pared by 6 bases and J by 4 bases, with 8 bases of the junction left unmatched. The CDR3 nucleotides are TGTGCCAGCAGGAATACAGGGGCGGGAGAGACCCAGTACTTC. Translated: CASRNTGAGETQYF.

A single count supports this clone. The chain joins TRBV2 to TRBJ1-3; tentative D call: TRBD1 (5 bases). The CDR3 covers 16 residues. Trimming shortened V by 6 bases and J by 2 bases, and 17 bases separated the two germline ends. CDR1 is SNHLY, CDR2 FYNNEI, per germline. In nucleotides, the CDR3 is TGTGCCAGCAGATCCCTCGGGGGAAGTGCTGGAAACACCATATATTTT. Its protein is CASRSLGGSAGNTIYF.

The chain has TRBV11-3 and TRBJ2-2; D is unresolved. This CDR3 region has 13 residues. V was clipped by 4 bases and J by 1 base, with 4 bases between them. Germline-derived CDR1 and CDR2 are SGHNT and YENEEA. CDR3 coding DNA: TGTGCCAGCAGCTCCAGGAACACCGGGGAGCTGTTTTTT. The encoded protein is CASSSRNTGELFF.